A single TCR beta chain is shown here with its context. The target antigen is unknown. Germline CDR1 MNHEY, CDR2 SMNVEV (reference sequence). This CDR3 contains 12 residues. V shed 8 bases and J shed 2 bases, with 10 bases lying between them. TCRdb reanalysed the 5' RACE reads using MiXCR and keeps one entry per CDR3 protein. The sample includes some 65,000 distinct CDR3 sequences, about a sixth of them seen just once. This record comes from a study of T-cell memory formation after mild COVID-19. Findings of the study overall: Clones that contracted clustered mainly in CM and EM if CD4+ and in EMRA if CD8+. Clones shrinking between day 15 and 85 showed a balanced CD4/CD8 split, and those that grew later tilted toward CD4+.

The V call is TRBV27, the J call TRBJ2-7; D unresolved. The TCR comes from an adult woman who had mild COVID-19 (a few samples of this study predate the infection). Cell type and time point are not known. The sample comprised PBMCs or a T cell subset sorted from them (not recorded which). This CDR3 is CASGASPYEQYF. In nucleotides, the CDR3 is TGTGCCAGCGGCGCGAGCCCCTACGAGCAGTACTTC.